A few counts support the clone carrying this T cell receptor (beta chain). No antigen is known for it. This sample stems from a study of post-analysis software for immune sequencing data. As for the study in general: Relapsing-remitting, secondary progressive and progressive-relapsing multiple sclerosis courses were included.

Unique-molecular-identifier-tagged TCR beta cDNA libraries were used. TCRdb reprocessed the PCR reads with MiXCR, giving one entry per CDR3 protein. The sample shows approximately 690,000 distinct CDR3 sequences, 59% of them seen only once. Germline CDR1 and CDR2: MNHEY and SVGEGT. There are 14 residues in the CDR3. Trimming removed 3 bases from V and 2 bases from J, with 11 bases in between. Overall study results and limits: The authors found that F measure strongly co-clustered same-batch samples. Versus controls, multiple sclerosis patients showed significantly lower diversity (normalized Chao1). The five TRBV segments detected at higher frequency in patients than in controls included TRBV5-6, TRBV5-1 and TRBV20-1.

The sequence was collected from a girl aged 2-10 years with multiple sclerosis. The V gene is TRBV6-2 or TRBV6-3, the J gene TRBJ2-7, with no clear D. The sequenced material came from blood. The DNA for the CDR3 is TGTGCCAGCAGTTATTCGTCCTCCGCCTACGAGCAGTACTTC. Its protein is CASSYSSSAYEQYF.